This T cell receptor (beta chain) was profiled in a study of T cell repertoires in cytomegalovirus infection. In the study overall: Matching HLA type and CMV infection were both indicated by public TCR beta signatures.

TCRdb passed the reads through MiXCR, listing each CDR3 protein once. The data contain fewer than 550,000 distinct CDR3 sequences, 26% of them singletons. Germline V lookup: CDR1 LNHDA, CDR2 SQIVND (reference sequence). This CDR3 region has 15 residues. With V trimmed by 7 bases and J by 3 bases, 7 bases remained unmatched. The rearrangement links TRBV19 to TRBJ2-1, with TRBD2 identical over 9 bases. The TCR was taken from a human donor in good health (CMV status not recorded). Some clones in this sample may be carry-over from other donors' samples. The sequencing sample was made of PBMCs. CDR3 residues: CASILRREGYNEQFF. The CDR3 region has the DNA TGTGCCAGTATTCTGCGGCGGGAGGGCTACAATGAGCAGTTCTTC.